This is a list of T cell receptor beta chains from one sample in a study of T cell responses to AZD1222 COVID-19 vaccine. Measured with immunoSEQ multiplex PCR; TCRdb has only the in-frame clones, and not every one. The data hold tens of thousands of clones, with under 90% observed a single time. The sequencing used peripheral blood, collected on day 0 of MenACWY control vaccination. These receptor sequences come from an adult in good health. Both conserved end residues are part of each CDR3. Each record gives: V gene, D gene, J gene, clone size, CDR3 protein, CDR3 DNA. The D gene is left open where the match is weak. Size values are once, few and many counts, or a class for expanded clones, and some rows have none.

v_call: TRBV4-1
d_call: NA
j_call: TRBJ2-5
clone_size: NA
cdr3_aa: CASSQDDIVNRETQYF
cdr3_nt: TGCGCCAGCAGCCAAGATGACATAGTAAACCGAGAGACCCAGTACTTC

v_call: TRBV28
d_call: TRBD1
j_call: TRBJ2-7
clone_size: NA
cdr3_aa: CASSWRKGQTYEQYF
cdr3_nt: TGTGCCAGCAGTTGGCGAAAGGGACAGACCTACGAGCAGTACTTC

v_call: TRBV18
d_call: TRBD1
j_call: TRBJ2-7
clone_size: NA
cdr3_aa: CASSPDRGGYEQYF
cdr3_nt: TGTGCCAGCTCACCGGACAGGGGGGGCTACGAGCAGTACTTC

v_call: TRBV10-3
d_call: NA
j_call: TRBJ1-4
clone_size: NA
cdr3_aa: CAISEPTGKGEKLFF
cdr3_nt: TGTGCCATCAGTGAGCCGACGGGCAAGGGGGAAAAACTGTTTTTT

v_call: TRBV3-1/TRBV3-2
d_call: NA
j_call: TRBJ1-6
clone_size: NA
cdr3_aa: CASSQGGGNSPLHF
cdr3_nt: TGTGCCAGCAGCCAAGGGGGTGGCAATTCACCCCTCCACTTT

v_call: TRBV6-5
d_call: TRBD2
j_call: TRBJ2-7
clone_size: NA
cdr3_aa: CASSYSASGTYEQYF
cdr3_nt: TGTGCCAGCAGTTACTCGGCTAGCGGTACCTACGAGCAGTACTTC

v_call: TRBV7-6
d_call: NA
j_call: TRBJ1-1
clone_size: NA
cdr3_aa: CASSSRIPNTEAFF
cdr3_nt: TGTGCCAGCAGCTCCAGGATCCCCAACACTGAAGCTTTCTTT

v_call: TRBV19
d_call: NA
j_call: TRBJ2-3
clone_size: NA
cdr3_aa: CASQTGSTDTQYF
cdr3_nt: TGTGCCAGTCAGACGGGGAGCACAGATACGCAGTATTTT

v_call: TRBV7-2
d_call: NA
j_call: TRBJ2-3
clone_size: NA
cdr3_aa: CASSPRGTEGDTQYF
cdr3_nt: TGTGCCAGCAGCCCCAGAGGAACTGAGGGGGATACGCAGTATTTT

v_call: TRBV29-1
d_call: NA
j_call: TRBJ1-2
clone_size: NA
cdr3_aa: CSVEGALNYGYTF
cdr3_nt: TGCAGCGTTGAAGGGGCCTTAAACTATGGCTACACCTTC

v_call: TRBV5-1
d_call: NA
j_call: TRBJ2-7
clone_size: NA
cdr3_aa: CASSLVPAAYEQYF
cdr3_nt: TGCGCCAGCAGCTTGGTTCCAGCCGCCTACGAGCAGTACTTC

v_call: TRBV6-5
d_call: NA
j_call: TRBJ1-1
clone_size: NA
cdr3_aa: CASSYSRSSNTEAFF
cdr3_nt: TGTGCCAGCAGTTACTCGAGGTCCTCGAACACTGAAGCTTTCTTT

v_call: TRBV5-6
d_call: NA
j_call: TRBJ1-2
clone_size: NA
cdr3_aa: CASSFYGAANYGYTF
cdr3_nt: TGTGCCAGCAGCTTTTACGGGGCAGCTAACTATGGCTACACCTTC

v_call: TRBV6-2/TRBV6-3
d_call: NA
j_call: TRBJ2-2
clone_size: NA
cdr3_aa: CASTPLGVSNTGELFF
cdr3_nt: TGTGCCAGCACCCCCCTAGGTGTATCGAACACCGGGGAGCTGTTTTTT

v_call: TRBV7-3
d_call: NA
j_call: TRBJ1-2
clone_size: NA
cdr3_aa: CASSFLGGADGYTF
cdr3_nt: TGTGCCAGCAGCTTCCTAGGCGGGGCAGATGGCTACACCTTC

v_call: TRBV4-3
d_call: TRBD2
j_call: TRBJ2-7
clone_size: NA
cdr3_aa: CASSQFGTSGAYEQYF
cdr3_nt: TGCGCCAGCAGCCAATTCGGGACTAGCGGGGCCTACGAGCAGTACTTC

v_call: TRBV14
d_call: TRBD1
j_call: TRBJ2-7
clone_size: NA
cdr3_aa: CASSRLPGQGSYEQYF
cdr3_nt: TGTGCCAGCAGCCGGCTCCCGGGACAGGGCTCCTACGAGCAGTACTTC

v_call: TRBV19
d_call: NA
j_call: TRBJ1-1
clone_size: NA
cdr3_aa: CASSMGVRGVTEAFF
cdr3_nt: TGTGCCAGTAGTATGGGGGTTAGGGGGGTCACTGAAGCTTTCTTT

v_call: TRBV7-2
d_call: NA
j_call: TRBJ1-2
clone_size: NA
cdr3_aa: CASSLNHGQESTF
cdr3_nt: TGTGCCAGCAGCTTAAACCATGGACAAGAAAGCACCTTC

v_call: TRBV6-5
d_call: NA
j_call: TRBJ2-7
clone_size: NA
cdr3_aa: CASSYYSSYEQYF
cdr3_nt: TGTGCCAGCAGTTACTACAGCTCCTACGAGCAGTACTTC

v_call: TRBV6-2/TRBV6-3
d_call: TRBD2
j_call: TRBJ2-5
clone_size: NA
cdr3_aa: CASSYSRTFRAGGEETQYF
cdr3_nt: TGTGCCAGCAGTTACTCGCGCACATTCCGGGCGGGGGGCGAGGAGACCCAGTACTTC

v_call: TRBV6-1
d_call: TRBD2
j_call: TRBJ2-3
clone_size: NA
cdr3_aa: CASSESAGGPTDTQYF
cdr3_nt: TGTGCCAGCAGTGAATCTGCGGGGGGGCCGACAGATACGCAGTATTTT

v_call: TRBV7-2
d_call: NA
j_call: TRBJ1-1
clone_size: NA
cdr3_aa: CASSAAPTEAFF
cdr3_nt: TGTGCCAGCAGCGCCGCCCCCACAGAAGCTTTCTTT

v_call: TRBV30
d_call: TRBD1
j_call: TRBJ1-4
clone_size: NA
cdr3_aa: CACKGQGTTNEKLFF
cdr3_nt: TGTGCCTGTAAGGGACAGGGGACAACTAATGAAAAACTGTTTTTT

v_call: TRBV7-2
d_call: NA
j_call: TRBJ1-4
clone_size: NA
cdr3_aa: CASSSRLGVREKLFF
cdr3_nt: TGTGCCAGCAGCTCGCGTCTGGGCGTTCGAGAAAAACTGTTTTTT

v_call: TRBV6-4
d_call: NA
j_call: TRBJ1-2
clone_size: NA
cdr3_aa: CASSPQGQGGGYTF
cdr3_nt: TGTGCCAGCAGTCCCCAGGGCCAAGGAGGGGGCTACACCTTC

v_call: TRBV2
d_call: TRBD1
j_call: TRBJ1-5
clone_size: once
cdr3_aa: CASDRDRSNQPQHF
cdr3_nt: TGTGCCAGTGACAGGGATCGGAGCAATCAGCCCCAGCATTTT

v_call: TRBV12-5
d_call: NA
j_call: TRBJ1-2
clone_size: NA
cdr3_aa: CASGLVLPGPQINYGYTF
cdr3_nt: TGTGCTAGTGGTTTGGTACTTCCAGGGCCCCAAATTAACTATGGCTACACCTTC

v_call: TRBV5-1
d_call: NA
j_call: TRBJ2-7
clone_size: NA
cdr3_aa: CASSTQGGSYEQYF
cdr3_nt: TGCGCCAGCAGCACTCAGGGGGGAAGCTACGAGCAGTACTTC

v_call: TRBV7-2
d_call: TRBD1
j_call: TRBJ1-5
clone_size: NA
cdr3_aa: CASSSQGAAQSAQHF
cdr3_nt: TGTGCCAGCAGCTCACAGGGGGCCGCCCAATCAGCCCAGCATTTT

v_call: TRBV3-1/TRBV3-2
d_call: TRBD2
j_call: TRBJ2-3
clone_size: NA
cdr3_aa: CASSQVSWLAGAPFTDTQYF
cdr3_nt: TGTGCCAGCAGCCAAGTCTCGTGGCTAGCGGGGGCCCCGTTCACAGATACGCAGTATTTT

v_call: TRBV11-3
d_call: NA
j_call: TRBJ1-4
clone_size: NA
cdr3_aa: CASSFNEKLFF
cdr3_nt: TGTGCCAGCAGCTTTAACGAAAAACTGTTTTTT

v_call: TRBV7-9
d_call: NA
j_call: TRBJ1-3
clone_size: NA
cdr3_aa: CATGVGTGNTIYF
cdr3_nt: TGTGCCACCGGGGTGGGCACTGGAAACACCATATATTTT

v_call: TRBV5-1
d_call: NA
j_call: TRBJ1-5
clone_size: NA
cdr3_aa: CASSPDGPRGPQHF
cdr3_nt: TGCGCCAGCAGCCCAGACGGGCCGAGAGGGCCCCAGCATTTT

v_call: TRBV6-2/TRBV6-3
d_call: NA
j_call: TRBJ1-2
clone_size: NA
cdr3_aa: CASSSLGRWRYGYTF
cdr3_nt: TGTGCCAGCAGTTCTCTAGGACGGTGGAGGTATGGCTACACCTTC

v_call: TRBV11-2
d_call: NA
j_call: TRBJ1-1
clone_size: NA
cdr3_aa: CASSLSPGGNTEAFF
cdr3_nt: TGTGCCAGCAGCTTATCCCCAGGAGGGAACACTGAAGCTTTCTTT

v_call: TRBV5-4
d_call: TRBD1
j_call: TRBJ1-1
clone_size: NA
cdr3_aa: CASRPDRGANTEAFF
cdr3_nt: TGTGCCAGCAGACCGGACAGGGGCGCGAACACTGAAGCTTTCTTT

v_call: TRBV3-1/TRBV3-2
d_call: TRBD1
j_call: TRBJ2-2
clone_size: few
cdr3_aa: CASSQVCRQGNTGELFF
cdr3_nt: TGTGCCAGCAGCCAAGTATGTAGACAGGGGAACACCGGGGAGCTGTTTTTT

v_call: TRBV10-3
d_call: NA
j_call: TRBJ1-5
clone_size: NA
cdr3_aa: CAISSSGAWGQPQHF
cdr3_nt: TGTGCCATCAGTTCATCCGGGGCCTGGGGTCAGCCCCAGCATTTT

v_call: TRBV14
d_call: NA
j_call: TRBJ2-7
clone_size: NA
cdr3_aa: CASSQDGGSYEQYF
cdr3_nt: TGTGCCAGCAGCCAAGATGGCGGATCCTACGAGCAGTACTTC

v_call: TRBV5-1
d_call: NA
j_call: TRBJ1-2
clone_size: NA
cdr3_aa: CASSFGLDSEYGYTF
cdr3_nt: TGCGCCAGCAGCTTTGGGCTTGACAGCGAGTATGGCTACACCTTC

v_call: TRBV5-1
d_call: NA
j_call: TRBJ2-5
clone_size: once
cdr3_aa: CASSLYSGVGETQYF
cdr3_nt: TGCGCCAGCAGCTTGTACTCAGGGGTAGGGGAGACCCAGTACTTC

v_call: TRBV7-9
d_call: NA
j_call: TRBJ1-1
clone_size: NA
cdr3_aa: CASSVYRNLNTEAFF
cdr3_nt: TGTGCCAGCAGCGTATACAGGAACTTGAACACTGAAGCTTTCTTT

v_call: TRBV7-9
d_call: NA
j_call: TRBJ2-5
clone_size: NA
cdr3_aa: CASSFLLAETQYF
cdr3_nt: TGTGCCAGCAGCTTCCTACTAGCAGAGACCCAGTACTTC

v_call: TRBV5-6
d_call: NA
j_call: TRBJ1-1
clone_size: NA
cdr3_aa: CASSLTGTQAPEAFF
cdr3_nt: TGTGCCAGCAGCCTAACCGGGACTCAGGCTCCTGAAGCTTTCTTT

v_call: TRBV6-2/TRBV6-3
d_call: TRBD1
j_call: TRBJ1-2
clone_size: NA
cdr3_aa: CASSSPGQGFYGYTF
cdr3_nt: TGTGCCAGCAGCTCCCCGGGACAGGGCTTCTATGGCTACACCTTC

v_call: TRBV5-1
d_call: NA
j_call: TRBJ2-7
clone_size: NA
cdr3_aa: CASSLERPGHSSYEQYF
cdr3_nt: TGCGCCAGCAGCTTGGAGCGACCGGGACACAGCTCCTACGAGCAGTACTTC

v_call: TRBV19
d_call: NA
j_call: TRBJ2-7
clone_size: NA
cdr3_aa: CASSTLSMDPQYGEQYF
cdr3_nt: TGTGCCAGTAGTACCCTGAGCATGGACCCTCAGTATGGCGAGCAGTACTTC

v_call: TRBV4-1
d_call: NA
j_call: TRBJ2-3
clone_size: NA
cdr3_aa: CASSQVSGLSDTQYF
cdr3_nt: TGCGCCAGCAGCCAAGTTTCAGGGTTGTCAGATACGCAGTATTTT

v_call: TRBV18
d_call: NA
j_call: TRBJ1-1
clone_size: NA
cdr3_aa: CASSPQGDTEAFF
cdr3_nt: TGTGCCAGCTCACCTCAGGGAGATACTGAAGCTTTCTTT

v_call: TRBV27
d_call: NA
j_call: TRBJ1-2
clone_size: NA
cdr3_aa: CASSLLKGTTPANYGYTF
cdr3_nt: TGTGCCAGCAGTTTGTTGAAGGGGACAACGCCCGCTAACTATGGCTACACCTTC

v_call: TRBV9
d_call: NA
j_call: TRBJ2-2
clone_size: NA
cdr3_aa: CASSGGGTVATGELFF
cdr3_nt: TGTGCCAGCAGCGGTGGGGGCACGGTAGCCACCGGGGAGCTGTTTTTT

v_call: TRBV20-1
d_call: NA
j_call: TRBJ2-1
clone_size: NA
cdr3_aa: CSARDRNEQFF
cdr3_nt: TGCAGTGCTAGAGACCGCAATGAGCAGTTCTTC

v_call: TRBV19
d_call: NA
j_call: TRBJ1-1
clone_size: NA
cdr3_aa: CAASRTLNTEAFF
cdr3_nt: TGTGCCGCCAGCAGGACCCTGAACACTGAAGCTTTCTTT